One sample yielded the 14 T cell receptor beta chains listed below, sequenced in a study of cytomegalovirus exposure and HLA in healthy donors. 13 Jbeta primers and 60 Vbeta primers were used for the PCR. Data came from immunoSEQ multiplex PCR; TCRdb stores just in-frame clones and leaves some out. The data show 110,000 to 150,000 clones, about 75% seen once. Sequencing was performed on PBMCs. The receptors were gathered from a man in his 60s in good health and CMV-seronegative.

V usage is TRBV25-1 and J usage is TRBJ2-1; 11 bases line up with TRBD2. J gave up 8 bases and V 4 bases, and 4 bases lay outside the gene matches. CDR3 length equals 14 residues. Germline assignment: CDR1 MGHDK and CDR2 SYGVNS. The CDR3 bases are TGTGCCAGCAGTGGAACTAGCGGGAGCGATGAGCAGTTCTTC. Protein sequence: CASSGTSGSDEQFF. The whole variable domain, remainder taken from reference TRBV25-1 and TRBJ2-1, is EADIYQTPRYLVIGTGKKITLECSQTMGHDKMYWYQQDPGMELHLIHYSYGVNSTEKGDLSSESTVSRIRTEHFPLTLESARPSHTSQYLCASSGTSGSDEQFFGPGTRLTVL.

The chain links TRBV6-1 to TRBJ2-7, with 9 bases that match TRBD1. The CDR3 is made up of 15 amino acids. Germline CDR1 MNHNS, CDR2 SASEGT. V trimming: 4 bases; J trimming: 5 bases; junction bases outside the gene matches: 9. The CDR3 DNA reads as TGTGCCAGCAGTGCGCGAGGACAGGGGCAGGACGAGCAGTACTTC. The encoded protein is CASSARGQGQDEQYF.

This clone was counted a few times. The rearrangement joins TRBV7-3 to TRBJ2-7, with TRBD2 identical over 11 bases. Germline CDR1 is SGHTA and CDR2 is FQGTGA. The CDR3 is made up of 17 amino acids. V was pared by 0 bases and J by 0 bases, with 4 bases of the junction left unmatched. This CDR3 is CASSLTAGLAVSYEQYF. The CDR3 DNA is TGTGCCAGCAGCTTAACCGCGGGACTAGCGGTCTCCTACGAGCAGTACTTC.

This clone showed up just once. The gene calls are TRBV7-9 and TRBJ1-3; D not resolved. Trimming left V 8 bases short and J 0 bases short, with 14 bases between. The CDR3 is 15 amino acids. Germline V lookup: CDR1 SEHNR, CDR2 FQNEAQ (reference sequence). This CDR3 reads CASGSFGVSGNTIYF. The CDR3 DNA reads TGTGCCAGCGGGAGTTTTGGGGTCTCTGGAAACACCATATATTTT.

The chain recombines TRBV9 with TRBJ1-2; weak D call: TRBD1 (6 bases). The CDR3 has 13 amino acids. Germline CDR1 is SGDLS and CDR2 is YYNGEE. V dropped 4 bases and J dropped 3 bases, with 10 bases sitting between them. The CDR3 DNA is TGTGCCAGCAGCCTGACAGGCGACTATGGCTACACCTTC. It is translated as CASSLTGDYGYTF.

There are a few counts of this clone. One end of the junction is discordant with germline, which a read error may explain. The chain couples TRBV6-1 to TRBJ2-2, with 8 bases identical to TRBD2. This CDR3 is 14 amino acids long. Germline CDR1 and CDR2: MNHNS and SASEGT. This CDR3 is CASSNSGNSGELFF. The CDR3, as DNA: TGTGCCAGCAGTAATAGCGGGAACTCCGGGGAGCTGTTTTTT.

The V gene is TRBV5-1, the J gene TRBJ2-7, with D perhaps TRBD2 (8 bases). The CDR3 totals 15 residues. Trimming left V 2 bases short and J 3 bases short, with 15 bases between. CDR1 is SGHRS and CDR2 is YFSETQ in the germline V gene. Here the CDR3 reads CASSLREGAGYEQYF. DNA for the CDR3: TGCGCCAGCAGCTTACGGGAGGGGGCAGGCTACGAGCAGTACTTC.

The chain combines TRBV25-1 with TRBJ2-7; 10 bases are shared with TRBD1. The V segment lost 1 base and the J segment 6 bases; nucleotides outside the gene matches: 15. CDR3 size: 18 residues. CDR1 and CDR2 from the germline V gene are MGHDK and SYGVNS. The CDR3 region is CASSESVRDRGLDGEQYF. The CDR3 DNA reads as TGTGCCAGCAGTGAATCTGTCCGAGACAGGGGGCTCGATGGCGAGCAGTACTTC.

This clone appeared once. This chain connects TRBV15 to TRBJ2-1; 11 nucleotides agree with TRBD2. With 3 bases clipped from V and 4 bases from J, the junction kept 8 bases outside the gene matches. The CDR3 has 17 residues. Looked up from germline, CDR1 is LNHNV and CDR2 is YYDKDF (reference sequence). CDR3 in amino acids: CATSRVTGTSGYNEQFF. CDR3 sequence (DNA): TGTGCCACCAGCAGGGTAACCGGGACTAGCGGTTACAATGAGCAGTTCTTC.

V usage is TRBV7-6 and J usage is TRBJ2-1, with 8 bases identical to TRBD2. The CDR3 is 18 residues long. V dropped 4 bases and J dropped 8; count of bases not matched to a gene: 19. Germline CDR1 is SGHVS and CDR2 is FNYEAQ. CDR3 residues: CASSSTPPGLVILDEQFF. The CDR3 nucleotides are TGTGCCAGCAGCTCCACCCCTCCGGGACTAGTGATTTTGGATGAGCAGTTCTTC.

The J gene is TRBJ1-5, the V gene TRBV2; weak D call: TRBD1 (5 bases). Germline V gene lookup returns CDR1 SNHLY and CDR2 FYNNEI. CDR3 length: 15 residues. Deletions cut 2 bases from V and 9 bases from J, with 17 bases between. The CDR3 spells CASSELVSGSPPQHF. CDR3 DNA: TGTGCCAGCAGTGAACTGGTGTCAGGGTCCCCGCCCCAGCATTTT.

The rearrangement uses TRBV6-1 and TRBJ1-1; possible D gene TRBD1, 6 bases. Germline loops: CDR1 MNHNS, CDR2 SASEGT. The length of the CDR3 is 13 residues. With 6 bases removed from V and 4 bases from J, the gap between germline ends came to 12 bases. The CDR3 loop reads CASRRGGSTEAFF. CDR3 nucleotide sequence: TGTGCCAGCAGAAGGGGGGGTAGCACTGAAGCTTTCTTT.

The chain joins TRBV6-1 to TRBJ1-3; D is uncertain. The V end was cut by 2 bases, the J end by 4 bases, with 3 bases between. The germline CDR1 and CDR2 sequences are MNHNS and SASEGT. This CDR3 spans 12 amino acids. The CDR3 region is CASSEPGNTIYF. CDR3 DNA sequence: TGTGCCAGCAGTGAACCGGGAAACACCATATATTTT.

This clone is a singleton in its sample. The rearrangement uses TRBV27 and TRBJ1-1; tentatively, D is TRBD1 (5 bases). The CDR3 has 14 amino acids. V lost 6 bases, J lost 4 bases, and 15 bases lay in between. CDR1 is MNHEY and CDR2 is SMNVEV in the germline V gene (reference sequence). CDR3 region: CASRVEGRVTEAFF. CDR3 in DNA: TGTGCCAGCAGGGTTGAGGGGAGGGTCACTGAAGCTTTCTTT.